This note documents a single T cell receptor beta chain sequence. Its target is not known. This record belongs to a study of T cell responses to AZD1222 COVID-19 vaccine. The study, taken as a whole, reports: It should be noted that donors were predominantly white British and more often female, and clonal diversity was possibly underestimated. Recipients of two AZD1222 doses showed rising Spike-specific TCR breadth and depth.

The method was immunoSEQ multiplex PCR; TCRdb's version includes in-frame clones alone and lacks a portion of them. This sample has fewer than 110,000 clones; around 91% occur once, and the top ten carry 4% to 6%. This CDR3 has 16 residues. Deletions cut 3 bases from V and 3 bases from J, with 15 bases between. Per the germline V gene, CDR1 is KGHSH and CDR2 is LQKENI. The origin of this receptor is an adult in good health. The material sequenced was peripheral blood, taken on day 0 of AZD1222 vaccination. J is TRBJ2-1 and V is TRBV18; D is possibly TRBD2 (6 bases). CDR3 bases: TGTGCCAGCTCACCGGTGGGCGGGGCGCTCTACAATGAGCAGTTCTTC. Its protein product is CASSPVGGALYNEQFF.